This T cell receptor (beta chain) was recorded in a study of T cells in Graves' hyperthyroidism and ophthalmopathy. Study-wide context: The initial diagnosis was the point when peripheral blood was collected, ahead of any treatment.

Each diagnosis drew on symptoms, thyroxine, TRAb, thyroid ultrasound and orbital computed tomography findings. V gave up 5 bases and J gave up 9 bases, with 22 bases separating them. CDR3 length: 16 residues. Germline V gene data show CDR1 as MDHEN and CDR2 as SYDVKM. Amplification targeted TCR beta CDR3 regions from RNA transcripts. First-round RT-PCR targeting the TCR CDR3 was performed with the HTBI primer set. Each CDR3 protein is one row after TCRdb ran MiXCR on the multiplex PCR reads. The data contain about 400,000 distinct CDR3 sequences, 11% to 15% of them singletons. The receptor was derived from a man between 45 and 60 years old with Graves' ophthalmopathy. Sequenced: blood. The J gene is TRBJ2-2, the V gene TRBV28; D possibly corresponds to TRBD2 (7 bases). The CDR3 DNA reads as TGTGCCAGCAGTCCTACAGGGCTAGCGGAATGGCGGGAGCTGTTTTTT. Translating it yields CASSPTGLAEWRELFF.